Only one count was recorded for the clone carrying this T cell receptor (beta chain). Its specificity is unknown. The sample comes from a study of T cell responses to AZD1222 COVID-19 vaccine. Profiled with immunoSEQ multiplex PCR; TCRdb holds only in-frame clones, not every one. The sample includes 130,000 to 150,000 clones, 92% of them seen just once. Findings and caveats of the study: Just a handful of AZD1222 recipients tested seropositive at baseline. A mostly white British donor set with more females was recruited, and clonal diversity was possibly underestimated. Per reports, nearly half of all spike-specific TCRs target regions that are unmutated in variants.

The receptor was derived from an adult in good health. Sequencing was performed on peripheral blood, taken on day 0 of AZD1222 vaccination.

CDR3: CARNRDRGKNTEAFF. CDR3 bases: TGCGCCAGAAACCGGGACAGGGGAAAGAACACTGAAGCTTTCTTT. The chain is built from TRBV23-1 and TRBJ1-1; 10 bases line up with TRBD1. TRBV23-1 is classed as an ORF, of uncertain function. The length of the CDR3 is 15 residues. Unmatched junction bases numbered 8, after V lost 9 bases and J lost 1 base.